What follows is one T cell receptor beta chain and its context. CDR3 length: 14 amino acids. Per germline, CDR1 SNHLY and CDR2 FYNNEI. Trimming pared 5 bases from V and 4 bases from J, leaving 15 bases between. This entry belongs to a study of shared clonotypes between healthy human individuals. Overall study: CD4 naive cells filled three plates per donor, CD4 memory three, CD8 naive two and CD8 memory one.

Every donor was a Caucasian adult from Nashville, Tennessee. Into CD45RA+ naive and CD45RA-negative memory subsets, the CD4+ cells were split. Produced via immunoSEQ multiplex PCR; TCRdb's table is partial and in-frame only. This table has under 2.5 million clones, under 95% appearing once. The specimen was naive CD4+ T cells from PBMCs. Subset denoted: CD45RA+ positively selected. This TCR came from a man between 18 and 29 years old in good health. Some clones in this sample may be carry-over from other donors' samples. This chain joins TRBV2 and TRBJ2-7; possible D gene TRBD2, 7 bases. For the CDR3, the DNA is TGTGCCAGCAGTCCCTCGGGGGGCGGTTACGAGCAGTACTTC. It specifies CASSPSGGGYEQYF.